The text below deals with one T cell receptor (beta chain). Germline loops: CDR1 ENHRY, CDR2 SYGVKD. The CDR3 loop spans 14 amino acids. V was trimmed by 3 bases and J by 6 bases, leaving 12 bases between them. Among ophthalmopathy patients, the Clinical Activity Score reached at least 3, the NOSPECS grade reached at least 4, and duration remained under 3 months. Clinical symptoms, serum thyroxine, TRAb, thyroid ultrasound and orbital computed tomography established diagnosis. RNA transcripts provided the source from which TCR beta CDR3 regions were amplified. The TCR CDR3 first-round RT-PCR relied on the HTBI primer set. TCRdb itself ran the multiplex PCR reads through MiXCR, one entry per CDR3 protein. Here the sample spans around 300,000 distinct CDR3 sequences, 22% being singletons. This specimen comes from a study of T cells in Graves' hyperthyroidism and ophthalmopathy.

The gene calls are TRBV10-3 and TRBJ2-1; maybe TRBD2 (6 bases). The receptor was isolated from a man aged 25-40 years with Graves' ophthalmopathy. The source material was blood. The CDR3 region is CAISEVGTANEQFF. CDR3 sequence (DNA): TGTGCCATCAGTGAAGTCGGGACTGCCAATGAGCAGTTCTTC.